This is a list of T cell receptor beta chains from one sample in a study of identical twins. TCRdb called the 5' RACE reads again in MiXCR, with one record for every CDR3 protein. The repertoire consists of about 660,000 distinct CDR3 sequences, with 8.5% to 9.5% occurring once and the leading ten covering about 0.98%. Separately, the same data were catalogued under a study of yellow fever vaccine responses in identical twins.

The sequenced material came from PBMCs. The receptor source for this set is a woman aged 18-30 years in good health. CDR3s include the opening cysteine and the closing phenylalanine or tryptophan. Fields, in order: J gene, V gene, clone size, D gene, CDR3 DNA, CDR3 protein. A D gene is named only where the DNA matches it firmly. Size is stated for part of the rows, as once, few or many counts, or as a class when the clone is expanded.

>TRBJ2-7|TRBV11-1|-|-
TGTGCCAGCAGCTTAAACTCTATCGGCGAGCAGTACTTC
CASSLNSIGEQYF
>TRBJ2-6|TRBV30|-|-
TGTGCCTGGGACGTGGGGGGGACAGGCTCTGGGGCCAACGTCCTGACTTTC
CAWDVGGTGSGANVLTF
>TRBJ2-1|TRBV28|few|TRBD2
TGTGCCAGCAGAAAACACCGAGGACTAGCGGGCCGAACCTACAATGAGCAGTTCTTC
CASRKHRGLAGRTYNEQFF
>TRBJ2-2|TRBV6-5|few|-
TGTGCCAGCAGTTACGGTGGGCCGACCGGGGAGCTGTTTTTT
CASSYGGPTGELFF
>TRBJ2-7|TRBV20-1|many|-
TGCAGTGCTATAACCGGGACCAGCTACGAGCAGTACTTC
CSAITGTSYEQYF
>TRBJ2-3|TRBV20-1|-|TRBD2
TGCAGTTGTCGGACTAGCGGGGACACGCAGTATTTT
CSCRTSGDTQYF
>TRBJ2-3|TRBV20-1|few|TRBD2
TGCAGTGCGTCTCTTCCGGGGGCTAGCGGGAGAGAGTATTTT
CSASLPGASGREYF
>TRBJ2-5|TRBV27|-|-
TGTGCCAGCAGTTTATCACCCGAGACACTTGAAGAGACCCAGTACTTC
CASSLSPETLEETQYF
>TRBJ2-7|TRBV12-3/TRBV12-4|many|-
TGTGCCAGCCTTCTTTTACAGGGCGAGCAGTACTTC
CASLLLQGEQYF
>TRBJ2-3|TRBV29-1|many|TRBD1
TGCAGCGTTGCAACAGGGGGGCAGGATACGCAGTATTTT
CSVATGGQDTQYF
>TRBJ1-3|TRBV7-2|-|-
TGTGCCAGCAGCCCCCCAGTTAGAAACACCATATATTTT
CASSPPVRNTIYF
>TRBJ2-7|TRBV28|few|TRBD1
TGTGCCAGCAGTTTATTCGCAGGGGGCTTCTACGAGCAGTACTTC
CASSLFAGGFYEQYF
>TRBJ2-7|TRBV27|-|TRBD1
TGTGCCAGCCAAAAATCAGGGGGCTCGTACGAGCAGTACTTC
CASQKSGGSYEQYF
>TRBJ2-1|TRBV7-8|few|TRBD2
TGTGCCAGCAGCCAACGGACTCTAGCGGGGGGACTCTCCTACAATGAGCAGTTCTTC
CASSQRTLAGGLSYNEQFF
>TRBJ2-1|TRBV12-3/TRBV12-4|many|-
TGTGCCAGCAGTTTCTCAGTAAGCGAGCAGTTCTTC
CASSFSVSEQFF
>TRBJ2-6|TRBV24-1|-|-
TGTGCCACCAGTGACCAGGGGGCCAACGTCCTGACTTTC
CATSDQGANVLTF
>TRBJ2-2|TRBV7-2|few|-
TGTGCCAGCACCCTCTTGACAGGGAACACCGGGGAGCTGTTTTTT
CASTLLTGNTGELFF
>TRBJ2-1|TRBV6-5|few|-
TGTGCCAGCAGTTACCGCAGGCCTAATGAGCAGTTCTTC
CASSYRRPNEQFF
>TRBJ2-2|TRBV11-2|-|TRBD2
TGTGCCAGCAGCAAAAGAGGACTAGCGGGGGGAGCGAACACCGGGGAGCTGTTTTTT
CASSKRGLAGGANTGELFF
>TRBJ2-2|TRBV6-4|-|TRBD2
TGTGCCAGCAGTGAAAGCGGGGGAACCGGGGAGCTGTTTTTT
CASSESGGTGELFF
>TRBJ2-7|TRBV25-1|-|-
TGTGCCACCGAACAGGGCGAGCAGTACTTC
CATEQGEQYF
>TRBJ1-1|TRBV9|-|-
TGTGCCAGCAGTGGGAGGAGATTAGAGAGTGAAGCTTTCTTT
CASSGRRLESEAFF
>TRBJ2-7|TRBV7-9|-|TRBD1
TGTGCCAGCGCATCGGGACAGGCCCCCTACGAGCAGTACTTC
CASASGQAPYEQYF
>TRBJ2-7|TRBV7-2|-|-
TGTGCCAGCAGCTTAGTCCCCCCGGGCGTCCCTTCCTACGAGCAGTACTTC
CASSLVPPGVPSYEQYF
>TRBJ2-7|TRBV10-3|-|-
TGTGCCATCAGATACGGGACCTCCTACGAGCAGTACTTC
CAIRYGTSYEQYF
>TRBJ2-7|TRBV19|few|TRBD2
TGTGCCAGTAGTCCCCGAGGTAGCGGGAATCGGGAGCAGTACTTC
CASSPRGSGNREQYF
>TRBJ2-7|TRBV28|-|-
TGTGCCAGCAGCCTGGAACAGATCAGCTCCTACGAGCAGTACTTC
CASSLEQISSYEQYF
>TRBJ2-5|TRBV18|-|-
TGTGCCAGCTCACCTACGCCAGCACAAGAGACCCAGTACTTC
CASSPTPAQETQYF
>TRBJ1-6|TRBV6-5|many|-
TGTGCCAGCGGTCGACGGAATTCACCCCTCCACTTT
CASGRRNSPLHF
>TRBJ2-3|TRBV7-2|many|TRBD2
TGTGCCAGCAGCTCCCAGGGACTAGGTCGCACAGATACGCAGTATTTT
CASSSQGLGRTDTQYF
>TRBJ2-7|TRBV18|-|-
TGTGCCAGCTCACCCTACGACAGCTCCTACGAGCAGTACTTC
CASSPYDSSYEQYF
>TRBJ2-3|TRBV7-9|many|-
TGTGCCAGCAGCTTAGGACGTCGCACAGATACGCAGTATTTT
CASSLGRRTDTQYF
>TRBJ1-2|TRBV4-3|-|-
TGCGCCAGCAGCCAAGATCGTCGGGGCGCCTACTATGGCTACACCTTC
CASSQDRRGAYYGYTF
>TRBJ1-1|TRBV5-6|-|-
TGTGCCAGCAGCTTGAGAGTAGGGTTTGGCACTGAAGCTTTCTTT
CASSLRVGFGTEAFF
>TRBJ1-5|TRBV19|few|-
TGTGCCAGTAGTATGAAAGGGTTAAGCAATCAGCCCCAGCATTTT
CASSMKGLSNQPQHF
>TRBJ2-3|TRBV24-1|-|-
TGTGCCACCAGTGATTTCCAACCCGGACAAGGCCGGACAGATACGCAGTATTTT
CATSDFQPGQGRTDTQYF
>TRBJ1-5|TRBV6-5|few|TRBD1
TGTGCCAGCAGTATACCGGGACAGGCGTATAGCAATCAGCCCCAGCATTTT
CASSIPGQAYSNQPQHF
>TRBJ2-5|TRBV21-1|few|-
TGTGCCAGCAGCAACAAATCTAGCGGCGAGTACCAAGAGACCCAGTACTTC
CASSNKSSGEYQETQYF
>TRBJ2-7|TRBV7-9|many|TRBD2
TGTGCCAGCAGCTATCCTAGCGGGGGGATCTCCTACGAGCAGTACTTC
CASSYPSGGISYEQYF
>TRBJ2-1|TRBV6-4|many|TRBD2
TGTGCCAGCAGTACTAGCGGGACTCATGAGCAGTTCTTC
CASSTSGTHEQFF
>TRBJ2-2|TRBV28|few|-
TGTGCCAGCAGTTTCGAAGGGCCTGGTGGCACCGGGGAGCTGTTTTTT
CASSFEGPGGTGELFF
>TRBJ2-2|TRBV4-2|-|TRBD2
TGTGCCAGCAGCCAAGAGGCGACGGGGGGACGAACCGGGGAGCTGTTTTTT
CASSQEATGGRTGELFF
>TRBJ2-1|TRBV7-9|-|-
TGTGCCAGCAGCCGGAGAAGGACGGACTCCTCCTACAATGAGCAGTTCTTC
CASSRRRTDSSYNEQFF
>TRBJ2-7|TRBV7-2|-|-
TGTGCCAGCAGCTTAATGCCGGTTTACGAGCAGTACTTC
CASSLMPVYEQYF
>TRBJ2-1|TRBV6-1|-|TRBD1
TGTGCCAGCAGCAACCCAGGAGGACAGGGCTTCCACAATGAGCAGTTCTTC
CASSNPGGQGFHNEQFF
>TRBJ2-1|TRBV28|-|-
TGTGCCAGCAGCCCTCGGGTTGAGCAGTTCTTC
CASSPRVEQFF
>TRBJ2-7|TRBV3-1|-|TRBD1
TGTGCCAGCAGCCCCCGGGACAGGGGAATTAACGAGCAGTACTTC
CASSPRDRGINEQYF
>TRBJ2-1|TRBV7-9|-|TRBD1
TGTGCCAGCAGCCCTCGGACAGGGGTGAATGAGCAGTTCTTC
CASSPRTGVNEQFF
>TRBJ1-6|TRBV12-3/TRBV12-4|many|-
TGTGCCAGCAGAGGGACGGCGCAAGGGCATTCACCCCTCCACTTT
CASRGTAQGHSPLHF
>TRBJ2-7|TRBV29-1|many|TRBD1
TGCAGCGTTGAGGCGACCGGGACAGTGGAATACGAGCAGTACTTC
CSVEATGTVEYEQYF
>TRBJ2-1|TRBV12-3/TRBV12-4|few|-
TGTGCCAGCAGGATAAAAATGGGGCAACTCTACAATGAGCAGTTCTTC
CASRIKMGQLYNEQFF
>TRBJ2-2|TRBV18|-|-
TGTGCCAGCTCCCGACTTCAGGACACCGGGGAGCTGTTTTTT
CASSRLQDTGELFF
>TRBJ2-3|TRBV9|-|-
TGTGCCAGCAGCCCCTGGGGTGCGCCAGATACGCAGTATTTT
CASSPWGAPDTQYF